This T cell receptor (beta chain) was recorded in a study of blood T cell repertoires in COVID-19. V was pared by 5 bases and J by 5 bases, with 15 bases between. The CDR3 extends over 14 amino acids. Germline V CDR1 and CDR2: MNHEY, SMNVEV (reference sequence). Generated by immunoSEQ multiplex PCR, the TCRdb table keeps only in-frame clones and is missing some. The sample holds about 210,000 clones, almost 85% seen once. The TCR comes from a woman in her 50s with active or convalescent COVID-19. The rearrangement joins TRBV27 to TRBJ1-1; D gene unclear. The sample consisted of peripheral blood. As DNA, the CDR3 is TGTGCCAGCAGTACCCTCTCGAGAGGAACTGAAGCTTTCTTT. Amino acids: CASSTLSRGTEAFF.